These T cell receptor beta chains were read from a single sample in a study of cytomegalovirus exposure and HLA in healthy donors. The protocol was immunoSEQ multiplex PCR, while the TCRdb copy is restricted to in-frame clones and leaves out a portion. Altogether approximately 79,000 clones are present, roughly 80% being singletons, with the ten largest covering 22%. The material sequenced was PBMCs. The receptors stem from a woman in her thirties or forties in good health and CMV-seropositive. Each CDR3 is given with its conserved first and last residue. Fields, in order: CDR3 length, J gene, D gene, clone size, V gene, CDR3 DNA, CDR3 protein. The D gene is left open where the match is weak. Clone size is not always given. Where it is, it says once, few, many or a class for expanded clones.

cdr3_length: 16
j_call: TRBJ2-3
d_call: TRBD1
clone_size: .
v_call: TRBV5-1
cdr3_nt: TGCGCCAGCAGCTTGGCGGGGACAGGATTCACAGATACGCAGTATTTT
cdr3_aa: CASSLAGTGFTDTQYF

cdr3_length: 14
j_call: TRBJ2-7
d_call: TRBD2
clone_size: .
v_call: TRBV2
cdr3_nt: TGTGCCAGCAACAAGCGGGAGGGCCAGGGCGAGCAGTACTTC
cdr3_aa: CASNKREGQGEQYF

cdr3_length: 13
j_call: TRBJ1-1
d_call: .
clone_size: .
v_call: TRBV7-9
cdr3_nt: TGTGCCAGCAGCGAAGAGAGGGTCACTGAAGCTTTCTTT
cdr3_aa: CASSEERVTEAFF

cdr3_length: 13
j_call: TRBJ1-4
d_call: .
clone_size: .
v_call: TRBV14
cdr3_nt: TGTGCCAGCAGCCCTCAGGGGAACGAAAAACTGTTTTTT
cdr3_aa: CASSPQGNEKLFF

cdr3_length: 20
j_call: TRBJ2-3
d_call: TRBD1
clone_size: .
v_call: TRBV18
cdr3_nt: TGTGCCAGCTCACCACTATCGGGACAGGGCTTCATTACCAGCACAGATACGCAGTATTTT
cdr3_aa: CASSPLSGQGFITSTDTQYF

cdr3_length: 13
j_call: TRBJ1-2
d_call: .
clone_size: few
v_call: TRBV7-9
cdr3_nt: TGTGCCAGCAGCTTAGCGTTAGCGTGGGGCTACACCTTC
cdr3_aa: CASSLALAWGYTF

cdr3_length: 14
j_call: TRBJ2-5
d_call: TRBD2
clone_size: .
v_call: TRBV6-1
cdr3_nt: TGTGCCAGCAGTGAAGGGACTAGCTCAGAGACCCAGTACTTC
cdr3_aa: CASSEGTSSETQYF

cdr3_length: 16
j_call: TRBJ2-5
d_call: TRBD1
clone_size: once
v_call: TRBV4-2
cdr3_nt: TGTGCCAGCAGCTCAGGGACAGGGGGTCGGACAGAGACCCAGTACTTC
cdr3_aa: CASSSGTGGRTETQYF

cdr3_length: 15
j_call: TRBJ1-2
d_call: TRBD1
clone_size: .
v_call: TRBV7-2
cdr3_nt: TGTGCCAGCAGCACAGGGACAGGGGTTACCTATGGCTACACCTTC
cdr3_aa: CASSTGTGVTYGYTF

cdr3_length: 12
j_call: TRBJ1-5
d_call: .
clone_size: .
v_call: TRBV28
cdr3_nt: TGTGCCAGCAGTAATCTGCGACAGCCCCAGCATTTT
cdr3_aa: CASSNLRQPQHF

cdr3_length: 14
j_call: TRBJ2-5
d_call: TRBD2
clone_size: .
v_call: TRBV6-1
cdr3_nt: TGTGCCAGCAGTTGGACTAGCGGGAGGGAGACCCAGTACTTC
cdr3_aa: CASSWTSGRETQYF

cdr3_length: 12
j_call: TRBJ1-2
d_call: .
clone_size: .
v_call: TRBV6-6
cdr3_nt: TGTGCCAGCAGTTACGAGGGCAGCTACTACACCTTC
cdr3_aa: CASSYEGSYYTF

cdr3_length: 15
j_call: TRBJ1-1
d_call: .
clone_size: .
v_call: TRBV5-4
cdr3_nt: TGTGCCAGCAGCTTGATTACAGGAAGGCAGACTGAAGCTTTCTTT
cdr3_aa: CASSLITGRQTEAFF

cdr3_length: 12
j_call: TRBJ1-1
d_call: .
clone_size: few
v_call: TRBV6-5
cdr3_nt: TGTGCCAGCAGTTACTCTGCGGGTGAAGCTTTCTTT
cdr3_aa: CASSYSAGEAFF

cdr3_length: 13
j_call: TRBJ1-1
d_call: TRBD1
clone_size: .
v_call: TRBV28
cdr3_nt: TGTGCCAGCAGGCGCCGAGACAGGGGGGACGCTTTCTTT
cdr3_aa: CASRRRDRGDAFF

cdr3_length: 12
j_call: TRBJ2-1
d_call: .
clone_size: few
v_call: TRBV30
cdr3_nt: TGTGCCTGGAGTGTTCAGGGCCTTGAGCAGTTCTTC
cdr3_aa: CAWSVQGLEQFF

cdr3_length: 16
j_call: TRBJ1-2
d_call: .
clone_size: once
v_call: TRBV6-5
cdr3_nt: TGTGCCAGCAGTTACGTTAGGGCGCCAGGGGCATCTGGCTACACCTTC
cdr3_aa: CASSYVRAPGASGYTF

cdr3_length: 14
j_call: TRBJ2-5
d_call: TRBD2
clone_size: .
v_call: TRBV14
cdr3_nt: TGTGCCAGCAGCCATATGCGGGGGTCCATGGCCCAGTACTTC
cdr3_aa: CASSHMRGSMAQYF

cdr3_length: 13
j_call: TRBJ2-7
d_call: TRBD2
clone_size: .
v_call: TRBV29-1
cdr3_nt: TGCAGCGTCGGGGGGGCAGGGGCCTACGAGCAGTACTTC
cdr3_aa: CSVGGAGAYEQYF

cdr3_length: 15
j_call: TRBJ2-7
d_call: .
clone_size: .
v_call: TRBV2
cdr3_nt: TGTGCCAGCAGTGATCGCGGGACGGCTACCTACGAGCAGTACTTC
cdr3_aa: CASSDRGTATYEQYF